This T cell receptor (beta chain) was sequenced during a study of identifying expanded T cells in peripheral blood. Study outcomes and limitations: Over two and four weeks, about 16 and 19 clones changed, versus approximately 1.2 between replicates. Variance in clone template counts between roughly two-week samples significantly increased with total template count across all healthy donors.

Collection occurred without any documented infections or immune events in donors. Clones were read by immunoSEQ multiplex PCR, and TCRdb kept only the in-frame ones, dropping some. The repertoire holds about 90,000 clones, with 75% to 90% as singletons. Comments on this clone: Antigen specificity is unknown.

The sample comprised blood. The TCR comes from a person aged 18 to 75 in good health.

Written as DNA, the CDR3 is TGTGCCAGCAGCCACCCAGAGAGGAGAAAACTGTTTTTT. This codes for CASSHPERRKLFF. The chain joins TRBV7-9 to TRBJ1-4; D not resolved. Germline CDR1 is SEHNR and CDR2 is FQNEAQ (reference sequence). CDR3 length: 13 residues. The V gene lost 5 bases and the J gene lost 10 bases, with 14 bases spanning the gap.